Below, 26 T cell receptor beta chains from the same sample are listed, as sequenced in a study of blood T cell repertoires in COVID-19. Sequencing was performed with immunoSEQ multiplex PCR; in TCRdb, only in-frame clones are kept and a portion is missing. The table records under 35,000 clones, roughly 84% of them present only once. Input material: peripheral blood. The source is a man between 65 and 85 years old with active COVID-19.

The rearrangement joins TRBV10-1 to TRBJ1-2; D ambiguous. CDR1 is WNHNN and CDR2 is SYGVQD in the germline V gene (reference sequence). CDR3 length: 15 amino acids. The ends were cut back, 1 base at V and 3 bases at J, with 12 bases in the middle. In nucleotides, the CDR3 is TGCGCCAGCAGTGAGTATCTGACATTCCACTATGGCTACACCTTC. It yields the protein CASSEYLTFHYGYTF.

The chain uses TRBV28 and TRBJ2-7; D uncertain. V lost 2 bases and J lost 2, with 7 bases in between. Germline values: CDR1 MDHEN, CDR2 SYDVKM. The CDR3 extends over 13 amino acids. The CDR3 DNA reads TGTGCCAGCAGTTTAACCAAGCCCTACGAGCAGTACTTC. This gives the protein CASSLTKPYEQYF. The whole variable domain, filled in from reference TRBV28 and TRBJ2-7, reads DVKVTQSSRYLVKRTGEKVFLECVQDMDHENMFWYRQDPGLGLRLIYFSYDVKMKEKGDIPEGYSVSREKKERFSLILESASTNQTSMYLCASSLTKPYEQYFGPGTRLTVT.

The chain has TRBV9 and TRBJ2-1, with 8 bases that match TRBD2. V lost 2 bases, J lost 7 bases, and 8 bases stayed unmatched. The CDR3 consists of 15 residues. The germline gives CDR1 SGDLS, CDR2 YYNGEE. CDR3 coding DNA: TGTGCCAGCAGCGTCGCGCCGGGACTAGAAAATGAGCAGTTCTTC. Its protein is CASSVAPGLENEQFF. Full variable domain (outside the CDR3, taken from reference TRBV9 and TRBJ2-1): DSGVTQTPKHLITATGQRVTLRCSPRSGDLSVYWYQQSLDQGLQFLIQYYNGEERAKGNILERFSAQQFPDLHSELNLSSLELGDSALYFCASSVAPGLENEQFFGPGTRLTVL.

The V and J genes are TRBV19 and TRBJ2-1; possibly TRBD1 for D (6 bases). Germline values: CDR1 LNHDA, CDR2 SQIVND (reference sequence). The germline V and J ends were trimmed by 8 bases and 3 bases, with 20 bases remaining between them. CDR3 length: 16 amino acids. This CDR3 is CASLGDVTGHYNEQFF. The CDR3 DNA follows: TGTGCCAGTCTCGGGGACGTTACGGGACACTACAATGAGCAGTTCTTC.

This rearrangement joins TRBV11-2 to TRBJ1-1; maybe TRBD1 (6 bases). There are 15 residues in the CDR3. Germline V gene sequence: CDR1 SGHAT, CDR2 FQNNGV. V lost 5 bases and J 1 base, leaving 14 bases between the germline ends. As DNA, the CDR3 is TGTGCCAGCAGCCCCCTCTCGACAGGGAACACTGAAGCTTTCTTT. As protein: CASSPLSTGNTEAFF. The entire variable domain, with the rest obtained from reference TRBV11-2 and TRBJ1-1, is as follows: EAGVAQSPRYKIIEKRQSVAFWCNPISGHATLYWYQQILGQGPKLLIQFQNNGVVDDSQLPKDRFSAERLKGVDSTLKIQPAKLEDSAVYLCASSPLSTGNTEAFFGQGTRLTVV.

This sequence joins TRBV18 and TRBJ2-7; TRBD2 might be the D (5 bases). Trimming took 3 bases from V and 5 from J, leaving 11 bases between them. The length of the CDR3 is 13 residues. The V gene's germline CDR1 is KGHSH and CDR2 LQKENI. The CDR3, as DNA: TGTGCCAGCTCACCCCAGGAGGCCCACGAGCAGTACTTC. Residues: CASSPQEAHEQYF.

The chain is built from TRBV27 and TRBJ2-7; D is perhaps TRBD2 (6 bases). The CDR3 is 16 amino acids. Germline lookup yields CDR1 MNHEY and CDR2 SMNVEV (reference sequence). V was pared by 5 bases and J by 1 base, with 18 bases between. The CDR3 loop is CASSPRKPGTSYEQYF. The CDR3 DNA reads TGTGCCAGCAGTCCAAGGAAACCCGGGACTTCCTACGAGCAGTACTTC.

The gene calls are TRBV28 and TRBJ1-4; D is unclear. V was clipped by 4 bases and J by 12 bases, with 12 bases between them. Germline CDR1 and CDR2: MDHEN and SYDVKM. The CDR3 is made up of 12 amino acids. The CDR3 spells CASSSPTLELFF. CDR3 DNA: TGTGCCAGCAGTTCACCTACGTTGGAACTGTTTTTT.

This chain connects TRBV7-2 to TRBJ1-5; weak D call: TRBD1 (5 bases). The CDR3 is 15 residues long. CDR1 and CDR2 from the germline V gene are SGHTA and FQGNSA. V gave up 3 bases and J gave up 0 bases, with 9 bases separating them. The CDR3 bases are TGTGCCAGCAGCTTCGGGCAGGGTAGCAATCAGCCCCAGCATTTT. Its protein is CASSFGQGSNQPQHF.

The CDR3 spells CAWSIWQQETQYF. The DNA for the CDR3 is TGTGCCTGGAGTATTTGGCAACAAGAGACCCAGTACTTC. The chain employs TRBV30 and TRBJ2-5; no firm D call. Germline CDR1 is GTSNPN and CDR2 is SVGIG (reference sequence). The CDR3 runs 13 residues. Trimming took 2 bases from V and 2 from J, leaving 9 bases between them.

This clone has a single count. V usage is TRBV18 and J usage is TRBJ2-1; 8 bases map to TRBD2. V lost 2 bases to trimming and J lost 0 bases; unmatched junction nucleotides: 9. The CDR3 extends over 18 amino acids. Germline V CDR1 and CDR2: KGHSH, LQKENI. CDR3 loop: CASSPFASGGTSYNEQFF. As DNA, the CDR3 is TGTGCCAGCTCACCATTCGCCAGCGGGGGTACCTCCTACAATGAGCAGTTCTTC.

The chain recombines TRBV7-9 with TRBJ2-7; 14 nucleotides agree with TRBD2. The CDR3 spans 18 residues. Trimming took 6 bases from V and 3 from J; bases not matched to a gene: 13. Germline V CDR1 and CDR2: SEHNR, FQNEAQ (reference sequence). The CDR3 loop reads CASSDPTSGRAGLYEQYF. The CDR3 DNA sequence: TGTGCCAGCAGTGATCCGACTAGCGGGAGGGCTGGCCTCTACGAGCAGTACTTC.

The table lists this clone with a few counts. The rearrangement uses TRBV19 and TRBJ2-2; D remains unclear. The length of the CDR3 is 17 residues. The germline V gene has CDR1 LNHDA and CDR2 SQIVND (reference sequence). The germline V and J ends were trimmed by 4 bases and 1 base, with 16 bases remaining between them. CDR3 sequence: CASSKPGPAWNTGELFF. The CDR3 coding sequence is TGTGCCAGTAGTAAGCCGGGTCCGGCGTGGAACACCGGGGAGCTGTTTTTT. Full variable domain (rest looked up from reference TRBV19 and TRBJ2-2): DGGITQSPKYLFRKEGQNVTLSCEQNLNHDAMYWYRQDPGQGLRLIYYSQIVNDFQKGDIAEGYSVSREKKESFPLTVTSAQKNPTAFYLCASSKPGPAWNTGELFFGEGSRLTVL.

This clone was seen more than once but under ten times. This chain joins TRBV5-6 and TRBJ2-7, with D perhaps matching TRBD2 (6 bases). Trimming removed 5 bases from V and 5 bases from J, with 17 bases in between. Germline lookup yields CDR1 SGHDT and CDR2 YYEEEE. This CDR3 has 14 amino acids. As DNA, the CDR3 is TGTGCCAGCAGTTTTGGCGGGGTAGCTCACGAGCAGTACTTC. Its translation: CASSFGGVAHEQYF.

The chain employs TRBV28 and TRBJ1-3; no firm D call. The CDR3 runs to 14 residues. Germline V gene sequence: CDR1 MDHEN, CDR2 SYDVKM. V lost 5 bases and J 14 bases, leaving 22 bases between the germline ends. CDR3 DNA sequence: TGTGCCAGCAGTACCTTACACGAACTAGGCTCCTTATATTTT. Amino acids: CASSTLHELGSLYF.

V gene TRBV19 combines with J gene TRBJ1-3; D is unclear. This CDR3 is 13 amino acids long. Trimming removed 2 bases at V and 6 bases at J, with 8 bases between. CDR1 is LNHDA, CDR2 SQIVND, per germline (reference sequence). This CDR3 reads CASSITAANTIYF. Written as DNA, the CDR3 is TGTGCCAGTAGTATAACAGCTGCAAACACCATATATTTT.

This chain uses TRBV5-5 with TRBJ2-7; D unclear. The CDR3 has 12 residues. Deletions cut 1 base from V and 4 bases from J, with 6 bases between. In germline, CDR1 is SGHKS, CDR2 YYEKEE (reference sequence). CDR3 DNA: TGTGCCAGCAGCTTGTTTCTATACGAGCAGTACTTC. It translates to CASSLFLYEQYF.

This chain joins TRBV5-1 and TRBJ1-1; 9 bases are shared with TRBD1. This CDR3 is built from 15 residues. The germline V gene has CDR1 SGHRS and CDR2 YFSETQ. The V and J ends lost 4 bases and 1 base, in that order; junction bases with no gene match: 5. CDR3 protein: CASSPTGQGNTEAFF. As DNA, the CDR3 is TGCGCCAGCAGCCCGACGGGACAGGGGAACACTGAAGCTTTCTTT.

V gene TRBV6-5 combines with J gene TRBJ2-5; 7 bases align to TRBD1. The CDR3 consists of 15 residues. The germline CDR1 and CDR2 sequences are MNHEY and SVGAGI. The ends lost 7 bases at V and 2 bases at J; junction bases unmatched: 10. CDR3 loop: CASINRGRLQETQYF. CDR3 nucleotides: TGTGCCAGCATAAATAGGGGGCGCTTGCAAGAGACCCAGTACTTC.

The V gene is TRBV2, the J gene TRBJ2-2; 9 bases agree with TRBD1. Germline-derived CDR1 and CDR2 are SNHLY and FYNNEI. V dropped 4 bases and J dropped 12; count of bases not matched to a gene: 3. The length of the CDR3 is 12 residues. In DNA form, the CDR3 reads TGTGCCAGCAGTGCAAACAGGGGGCAGCTGTTTTTT. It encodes CASSANRGQLFF. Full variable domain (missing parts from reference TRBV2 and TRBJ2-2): EPEVTQTPSHQVTQMGQEVILRCVPISNHLYFYWYRQILGQKVEFLVSFYNNEISEKSEIFDDQFSVERPDGSNFTLKIRSTKLEDSAMYFCASSANRGQLFFGEGSRLTVL.

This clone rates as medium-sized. The CDR3 loop is CASSLGHRDKNTGELFF. The CDR3 nucleotides are TGCGCCAGCAGCTTGGGGCACCGGGACAAAAACACCGGGGAGCTGTTTTTT. The chain carries TRBV5-1 and TRBJ2-2, with a possible D match to TRBD1 (6 bases). Trimming pared 0 bases from V and 2 bases from J, leaving 14 bases between. Germline CDR1 and CDR2: SGHRS and YFSETQ. CDR3 size: 17 residues.

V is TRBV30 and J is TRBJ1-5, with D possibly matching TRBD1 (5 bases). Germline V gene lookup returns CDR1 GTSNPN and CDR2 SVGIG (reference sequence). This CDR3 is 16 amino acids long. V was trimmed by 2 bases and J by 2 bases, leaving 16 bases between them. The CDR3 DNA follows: TGTGCCTGGAGTATCCAGGGCCCCCACGGCAATCAGCCCCAGCATTTT. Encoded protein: CAWSIQGPHGNQPQHF.

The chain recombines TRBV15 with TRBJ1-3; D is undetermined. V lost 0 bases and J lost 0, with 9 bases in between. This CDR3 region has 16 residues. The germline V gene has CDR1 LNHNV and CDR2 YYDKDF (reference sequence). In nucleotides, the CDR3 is TGTGCCACCAGCAGAGATTTGCACATCTCTGGAAACACCATATATTTT. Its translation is CATSRDLHISGNTIYF.

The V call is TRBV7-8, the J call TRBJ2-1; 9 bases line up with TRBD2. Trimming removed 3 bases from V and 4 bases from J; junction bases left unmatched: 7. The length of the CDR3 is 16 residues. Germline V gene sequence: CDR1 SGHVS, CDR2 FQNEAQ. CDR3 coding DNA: TGTGCCAGCAGCTTTAGGGGACTAGCCCCGTACAATGAGCAGTTCTTC. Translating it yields CASSFRGLAPYNEQFF.

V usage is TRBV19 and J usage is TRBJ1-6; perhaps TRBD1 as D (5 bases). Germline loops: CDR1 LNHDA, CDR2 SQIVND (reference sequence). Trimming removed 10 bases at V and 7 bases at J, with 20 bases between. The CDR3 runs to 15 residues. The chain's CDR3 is CATSRDRRTNSPLHF. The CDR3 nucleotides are TGTGCCACTTCTCGCGACAGACGGACAAATTCACCCCTCCACTTT.

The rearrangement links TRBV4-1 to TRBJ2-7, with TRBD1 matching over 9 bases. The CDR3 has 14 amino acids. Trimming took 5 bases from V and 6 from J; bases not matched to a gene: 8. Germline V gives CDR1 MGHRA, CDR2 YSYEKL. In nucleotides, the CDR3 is TGCGCCAGCAGCAACGAACAGGGGGCCCGCGAGCAGTACTTC. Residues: CASSNEQGAREQYF.